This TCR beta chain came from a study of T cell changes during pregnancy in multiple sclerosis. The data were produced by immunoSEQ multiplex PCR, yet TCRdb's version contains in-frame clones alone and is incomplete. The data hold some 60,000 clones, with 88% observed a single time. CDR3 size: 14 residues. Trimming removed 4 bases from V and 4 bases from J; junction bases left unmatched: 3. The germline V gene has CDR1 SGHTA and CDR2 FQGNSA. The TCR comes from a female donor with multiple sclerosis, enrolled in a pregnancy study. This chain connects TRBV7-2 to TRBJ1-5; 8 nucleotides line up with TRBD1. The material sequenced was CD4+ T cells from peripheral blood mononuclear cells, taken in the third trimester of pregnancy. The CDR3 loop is CASSWTGTNQPQHF. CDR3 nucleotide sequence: TGTGCCAGCAGCTGGACAGGGACGAATCAGCCCCAGCATTTT. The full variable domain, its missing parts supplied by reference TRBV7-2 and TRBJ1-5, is GAGVSQSPSNKVTEKGKDVELRCDPISGHTALYWYRQSLGQGLEFLIYFQGNSAPDKSGLPSDRFSAERTGGSVSTLTIQRTQQEDSAVYLCASSWTGTNQPQHFGDGTRLSIL.